The 17 T cell receptor beta chains presented below share a single source sample, sequenced in a study of blood T cell repertoires in COVID-19. Repertoires were generated with immunoSEQ multiplex PCR, while TCRdb's copy carries only in-frame clones and drops some. The repertoire consists of roughly 320,000 clones, with over 75% occurring once and the leading ten covering over 3.5%. Source material: PBMCs or T cells enriched from blood (not recorded which). The receptor set was obtained from a man younger than 40 who had recovered from COVID-19.

This chain links TRBV9 with TRBJ2-1; 7 nucleotides match TRBD1. In germline, CDR1 is SGDLS, CDR2 YYNGEE. V was pared by 2 bases and J by 8 bases, with 10 bases of the junction left unmatched. The CDR3 loop spans 15 amino acids. CDR3 loop: CASSVLWTGVDEQFF. The CDR3 region has the DNA TGTGCCAGCAGCGTTCTATGGACAGGTGTGGATGAGCAGTTCTTC.

The table lists this clone with a few counts. The DNA of the CDR3 is TGTGCCAGCAGTTTTCGAGGGGGCGGTGGCTACACCTTC. This translates into CASSFRGGGGYTF. The chain recombines TRBV6-5 with TRBJ1-2; 7 nucleotides agree with TRBD1. V shed 4 bases and J 7 bases; nucleotides not matched to a gene: 6. Germline CDR1 reads MNHEY; CDR2 reads SVGAGI. The CDR3 is 13 residues long.

This chain joins TRBV9 and TRBJ1-6, with D possibly matching TRBD1 (6 bases). V was cut by 6 bases and J by 7 bases, with 14 bases left in between. This CDR3 is built from 14 residues. Per the germline V gene, CDR1 is SGDLS and CDR2 is YYNGEE. In DNA form, the CDR3 reads TGTGCCAGCACCCCTGCACAGGGCAATTCACCCCTCCACTTT. It codes for CASTPAQGNSPLHF.

The table lists this clone with a count of one. V gene TRBV5-4 combines with J gene TRBJ2-7, with 8 bases that match TRBD2. CDR1 SGHNT and CDR2 YYREEE come from the germline V gene (reference sequence). This CDR3 contains 15 residues. Germline trimming cut 4 bases from V and 4 bases from J; bases unmatched to any gene: 10. In DNA form, the CDR3 reads TGTGCCAGCAGCCCAATCGGGAGGGGAGTTTACGAGCAGTACTTC. This encodes CASSPIGRGVYEQYF.

The rearrangement links TRBV2 to TRBJ2-4, with D possibly TRBD2 on 5 matching bases. This CDR3 region has 12 residues. From germline, CDR1 is SNHLY and CDR2 FYNNEI. V was shortened by 8 bases and J by 6 bases, with 11 bases between the two germline ends. The CDR3 DNA reads as TGTGCCAGCCAGCCCGGAGGAAACATTCAGTACTTC. Translation gives CASQPGGNIQYF. Drawing the rest from reference TRBV2 and TRBJ2-4, the complete variable domain is EPEVTQTPSHQVTQMGQEVILRCVPISNHLYFYWYRQILGQKVEFLVSFYNNEISEKSEIFDDQFSVERPDGSNFTLKIRSTKLEDSAMYFCASQPGGNIQYFGAGTRLSVL.

This chain connects TRBV5-1 to TRBJ1-4, with D possibly TRBD1 on 6 matching bases. V lost 7 bases to trimming and J lost 0 bases, with 13 bases between them. Germline V CDR1 and CDR2: SGHRS, YFSETQ. There are 15 residues in the CDR3. In DNA, the CDR3 is TGCGCCAGCTCCAAGGGGGGGTCAACTAATGAAAAACTGTTTTTT. Protein: CASSKGGSTNEKLFF.

The chain recombines TRBV9 with TRBJ2-3; 7 nucleotides agree with TRBD2. This CDR3 has 16 amino acids. The germline V gene has CDR1 SGDLS and CDR2 YYNGEE. The junction had 8 bases not matched to a gene; V was cut back by 4 bases and J by 0 bases. The CDR3 region is CASSPMLAASTDTQYF. The CDR3 DNA sequence: TGTGCCAGCAGCCCAATGCTAGCGGCTAGCACAGATACGCAGTATTTT.

This chain links TRBV5-6 with TRBJ1-2, with D unresolved. Trimming cost V 2 bases and J 2 bases, with 13 bases left between them. Germline CDR1 and CDR2: SGHDT and YYEEEE. This CDR3 contains 15 residues. The CDR3 sequence is CASSFRSGLNYGYTF. In DNA form, the CDR3 reads TGTGCCAGCAGCTTTCGGTCCGGGTTAAACTATGGCTACACCTTC. Supplemented by reference TRBV5-6 and TRBJ1-2, the full variable domain reads DAGVTQSPTHLIKTRGQQVTLRCSPKSGHDTVSWYQQALGQGPQFIFQYYEEEERQRGNFPDRFSGHQFPNYSSELNVNALLLGDSALYLCASSFRSGLNYGYTFGSGTRLTVV.

J is TRBJ1-2 and V is TRBV27; 10 nucleotides line up with TRBD1. The V segment lost 6 bases and the J segment 8 bases; nucleotides outside the gene matches: 12. The CDR3 has 15 residues. Germline CDR1 is MNHEY and CDR2 is SMNVEV (reference sequence). This chain's CDR3 is CASRTRTGGLWGYTF. The CDR3 DNA is TGTGCCAGCAGGACCCGGACAGGGGGTTTGTGGGGCTACACCTTC.

The CDR3 loop is CASSLLGGGNQPQHF. The CDR3 DNA follows: TGTGCCAGTAGCCTGCTGGGAGGGGGCAATCAGCCCCAGCATTTT. This rearrangement joins TRBV19 to TRBJ1-5; tentatively, D is TRBD1 (5 bases). Trimming removed 6 bases at V and 2 bases at J, with 14 bases between. This CDR3 spans 15 amino acids. Germline assignment: CDR1 LNHDA and CDR2 SQIVND (reference sequence). Full variable domain (remainder filled in from reference TRBV19 and TRBJ1-5): DGGITQSPKYLFRKEGQNVTLSCEQNLNHDAMYWYRQDPGQGLRLIYYSQIVNDFQKGDIAEGYSVSREKKESFPLTVTSAQKNPTAFYLCASSLLGGGNQPQHFGDGTRLSIL.

V and J are TRBV2 and TRBJ1-6, with D hard to call. The V gene lost 6 bases and the J gene lost 0 bases, with 12 bases spanning the gap. The CDR3 covers 16 residues. In germline, CDR1 is SNHLY, CDR2 FYNNEI. This chain's CDR3 is CASRGVESSYNSPLHF. The CDR3 bases are TGTGCCAGCAGGGGAGTTGAGAGCTCCTATAATTCACCCCTCCACTTT.

The chain is built from TRBV7-9 and TRBJ2-7, with D perhaps matching TRBD1 (5 bases). The CDR3 length is 14 residues. V was pared by 1 base and J by 5 bases, with 12 bases between. Germline CDR1 and CDR2: SEHNR and FQNEAQ (reference sequence). The CDR3 spells CASSLGAGSDEQYF. DNA for the CDR3: TGTGCCAGCAGCTTAGGTGCAGGGTCGGACGAGCAGTACTTC.

This rearrangement joins TRBV3-1 (or the pseudogene TRBV3-2) to TRBJ2-7, with D possibly TRBD2 on 6 matching bases. CDR3 length: 13 residues. Germline CDR1 is LGHDT and CDR2 is YNNKEL (reference sequence). Trimming cost V 7 bases and J 6 bases, with 16 bases left between them. CDR3 DNA sequence: TGTGCCAGCAATAGTGCCGGGAGCGGCGAGCAGTACTTC. Translation gives CASNSAGSGEQYF.

This chain links TRBV11-2 with TRBJ2-1, with D perhaps matching TRBD1 (6 bases). V gave up 5 bases and J gave up 0 bases, with 11 bases separating them. Germline V gives CDR1 SGHAT, CDR2 FQNNGV. The CDR3 length is 15 residues. CDR3 DNA sequence: TGTGCCAGCAGCCTCACAGGGAGCTCCTACAATGAGCAGTTCTTC. It yields the protein CASSLTGSSYNEQFF. Looking up the rest from reference TRBV11-2 and TRBJ2-1 gives the full variable domain: EAGVAQSPRYKIIEKRQSVAFWCNPISGHATLYWYQQILGQGPKLLIQFQNNGVVDDSQLPKDRFSAERLKGVDSTLKIQPAKLEDSAVYLCASSLTGSSYNEQFFGPGTRLTVL.

This clone was picked up one time. The chain joins TRBV5-4 to TRBJ1-2; possibly TRBD1 for D (5 bases). This CDR3 is built from 14 residues. Germline V gene data show CDR1 as SGHNT and CDR2 as YYREEE (reference sequence). V gave up 4 bases and J gave up 0 bases, with 10 bases separating them. CDR3 region: CASSGGTSNYGYTF. The CDR3 nucleotides read TGTGCCAGCAGCGGCGGGACGTCTAACTATGGCTACACCTTC.

The chain employs TRBV25-1 and TRBJ1-1; 12 nucleotides align to TRBD1. J was trimmed by 5 bases and V by 3 bases; bases with no gene match: 7. In germline, CDR1 is MGHDK, CDR2 SYGVNS. The CDR3 contains 16 residues. CDR3 nucleotides: TGTGCCAGCAGTGATCCAGGGACAGGGGGCGGAACTGAAGCTTTCTTT. As protein: CASSDPGTGGGTEAFF. Supplemented by reference TRBV25-1 and TRBJ1-1, the full variable domain reads EADIYQTPRYLVIGTGKKITLECSQTMGHDKMYWYQQDPGMELHLIHYSYGVNSTEKGDLSSESTVSRIRTEHFPLTLESARPSHTSQYLCASSDPGTGGGTEAFFGQGTRLTVV.

The chain uses TRBV6-1 and TRBJ1-1; tentative D call: TRBD1 (6 bases). The CDR3 sequence is 15 residues long. V shed 0 bases and J shed 4 bases, with 12 bases lying between them. Germline CDR1 and CDR2: MNHNS and SASEGT. The DNA for the CDR3 is TGTGCCAGCAGTGAAGCGGGGGCGAGGGGCACTGAAGCTTTCTTT. Its translation is CASSEAGARGTEAFF.